The 13 T cell receptor beta chains below were found in one sample sequenced in a study of blood T cell repertoires in COVID-19. TCRdb's table, derived via immunoSEQ multiplex PCR, lists solely in-frame clones and lacks some. Among about 160,000 clones listed, approximately 85% were seen once. Source material: peripheral blood. These receptors all stem from a man in his forties with acute or convalescent COVID-19.

The chain recombines TRBV6-5 with TRBJ1-1, with 8 bases identical to TRBD1. CDR1 and CDR2 (germline): MNHEY, SVGAGI. The CDR3 length is 15 residues. Trimming took 0 bases from V and 3 from J; bases not matched to a gene: 3. Here the CDR3 DNA reads TGTGCCAGCAGTTACTCAAGACAGGGGTACACTGAAGCTTTCTTT. This sequence encodes CASSYSRQGYTEAFF.

The chain couples TRBV6-4 to TRBJ2-7; D may be TRBD1 (5 bases). The CDR3 is made up of 16 amino acids. Deletions cut 0 bases from V and 2 bases from J, with 14 bases between. Germline V gene data show CDR1 as MRHNA and CDR2 as SNTAGT. DNA for the CDR3: TGTGCCAGCAGTGACTCAACGAGACAGACCCCCTACGAGCAGTACTTC. Protein sequence: CASSDSTRQTPYEQYF.

This chain connects TRBV21-1 to TRBJ1-3. TRBV21-1 is termed a pseudogene. The CDR3 is 12 residues long. As DNA, the CDR3 is TGTGCCAGCAGCAAAGAAGGAGGTTCCATATATTTT. Its protein product is CASSKEGGSIYF.

The chain carries TRBV2 and TRBJ1-1; the D gene is possibly TRBD1 (5 bases). The CDR3 is made up of 16 amino acids. V was cut by 0 bases and J by 0 bases, with 11 bases left in between. Germline V gene data show CDR1 as SNHLY and CDR2 as FYNNEI. CDR3 region: CASSEAPLGLNTEAFF. In DNA, the CDR3 is TGTGCCAGCAGTGAAGCCCCCCTGGGGCTGAACACTGAAGCTTTCTTT.

In this sample, this clone turned up a few times. Sequence at one end of the junction differs from germline and may be a read error. This chain links TRBV15 with TRBJ1-5; maybe TRBD1 (6 bases). CDR3 length: 15 amino acids. The germline V gene has CDR1 LNHNV and CDR2 YYDKDF (reference sequence). The CDR3 loop reads CATRRGRVGNQPQHF. The CDR3, as DNA: TGTGCCACCCGCAGGGGCAGAGTTGGCAATCAGCCCCAGCATTTT.

This chain links TRBV5-1 with TRBJ2-3, with D unresolved. Germline lookup yields CDR1 SGHRS and CDR2 YFSETQ. The V and J ends lost 0 bases and 0 bases respectively, with 11 bases between them. This CDR3 spans 16 amino acids. This CDR3 reads CASSLVSARSTDTQYF. CDR3 DNA sequence: TGCGCCAGCAGCTTGGTGAGCGCCCGAAGCACAGATACGCAGTATTTT. The variable domain in full, completed from reference TRBV5-1 and TRBJ2-3, reads KAGVTQTPRYLIKTRGQQVTLSCSPISGHRSVSWYQQTPGQGLQFLFEYFSETQRNKGNFPGRFSGRQFSNSRSEMNVSTLELGDSALYLCASSLVSARSTDTQYFGPGTRLTVL.

The gene calls are TRBV7-9 and TRBJ1-2; 8 nucleotides agree with TRBD1. From germline, CDR1 is SEHNR and CDR2 FQNEAQ (reference sequence). This CDR3 spans 14 amino acids. J was trimmed by 4 bases and V by 4 bases; bases with no gene match: 5. The CDR3 bases are TGTGCCAGCAGCTCAACCGGGACAGGCTATGGCTACACCTTC. Translating it yields CASSSTGTGYGYTF.

This chain uses TRBV5-6 with TRBJ1-2, with D maybe TRBD1 (6 bases). CDR3 length equals 14 residues. V was pared by 4 bases and J by 2 bases, with 12 bases between. Germline V gene data show CDR1 as SGHDT and CDR2 as YYEEEE. CDR3 nucleotide sequence: TGTGCCAGCAGCGGGATACAGGGCAACTATGGCTACACCTTC. Translating it yields CASSGIQGNYGYTF.

The chain links TRBV7-3 to TRBJ2-7; possibly TRBD1 for D (6 bases). CDR3 length equals 14 residues. Germline-derived CDR1 and CDR2 are SGHTA and FQGTGA. Trimming stripped 0 bases from V and 6 bases from J, with 12 bases between. The DNA of the CDR3 is TGTGCCAGCAGCTTAACCGCAGGGGTCGGCGAGCAGTACTTC. Protein product: CASSLTAGVGEQYF.

The gene calls are TRBV10-3 and TRBJ1-1; TRBD1 agrees at 8 bases. This CDR3 region has 17 residues. Losses at the gene ends were 3 bases for V and 4 bases for J; bases not matched to a gene: 13. Germline V gene data show CDR1 as ENHRY and CDR2 as SYGVKD. Here the CDR3 reads CAISEGRENRGITEAFF. The CDR3 region has the DNA TGTGCCATCAGTGAAGGGCGTGAGAACAGGGGGATCACTGAAGCTTTCTTT.

This clone was counted a single time. The CDR3 region is CASSLQNGYEQYF. The CDR3 DNA reads as TGTGCCAGCAGTCTCCAGAACGGGTACGAGCAGTACTTC. The gene calls are TRBV12-3 or TRBV12-4 and TRBJ2-7; D gene uncertain. V lost 5 bases and J 4 bases, leaving 12 bases between the germline ends. The CDR3 covers 13 residues.

The chain is built from TRBV5-1 and TRBJ1-6, with 7 nucleotides matching TRBD1. V shed 1 base, J shed 6 bases, and the junction held 4 bases outside the gene matches. The germline gives CDR1 SGHRS, CDR2 YFSETQ. This CDR3 contains 15 residues. The CDR3 here is CASSLRDSINSPLHF. The CDR3 coding sequence is TGCGCCAGCAGCTTGAGGGACAGCATTAATTCACCCCTCCACTTT.

The V call is TRBV3-1 (or the pseudogene TRBV3-2), the J call TRBJ2-1; a weak D match, TRBD2 (6 bases). There are 15 residues in the CDR3. Trimming took off 6 bases at V and 3 bases at J, with 15 bases between the two ends. Germline assignment: CDR1 LGHDT and CDR2 YNNKEL (reference sequence). The CDR3 protein is CASRRELAGYNEQFF. The CDR3 DNA reads as TGTGCCAGCAGGCGAGAACTAGCCGGCTACAATGAGCAGTTCTTC.